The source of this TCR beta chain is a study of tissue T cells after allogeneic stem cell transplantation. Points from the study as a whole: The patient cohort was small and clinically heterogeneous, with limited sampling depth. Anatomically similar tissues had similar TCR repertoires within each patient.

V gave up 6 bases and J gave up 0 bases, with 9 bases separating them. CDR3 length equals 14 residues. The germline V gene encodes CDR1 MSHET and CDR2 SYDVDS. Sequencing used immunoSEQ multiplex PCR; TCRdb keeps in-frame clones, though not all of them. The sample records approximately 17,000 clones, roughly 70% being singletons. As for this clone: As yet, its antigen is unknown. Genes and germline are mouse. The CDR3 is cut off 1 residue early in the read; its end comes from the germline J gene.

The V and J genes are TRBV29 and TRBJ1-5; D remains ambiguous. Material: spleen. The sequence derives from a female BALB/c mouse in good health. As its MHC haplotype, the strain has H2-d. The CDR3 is CASSPQYNNQAPLF. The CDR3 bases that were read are TGTGCTAGCAGCCCACAGTATAACAACCAGGCTCCGCTT.